Listed below are T cell receptor beta chains from one sample, sequenced in a study of blood T cells in healthy people across ages. TCRdb analysed the 5' RACE reads with MiXCR anew, one entry per CDR3 protein. The sample has roughly 680,000 distinct CDR3 sequences; around a fifth are singletons. The specimen was blood. These receptors were taken from a man in his sixties or seventies in good health. Each CDR3 is given with its conserved first and last residue. The order of the fields is D gene, clone size, V gene, J gene, CDR3 DNA, CDR3 protein. D genes are given only for firm matches. Clone size is stated in some rows and not others, as once, few, many or a class when expanded.

d_gene: NA
abundance: NA
v_gene: TRBV21-1
j_gene: TRBJ2-4
CDR3nt: TGTGCCAGCAGCAAAGGCCGAAACCGGACAGGAAAAAACATTCGGTACTTC
CDR3aa: CASSKGRNRTGKNIRYF

d_gene: NA
abundance: many
v_gene: TRBV28
j_gene: TRBJ1-4
CDR3nt: TGTGCCAGCAGTTACCCTGCGGGGGAAAAACTGTTTTTT
CDR3aa: CASSYPAGEKLFF

d_gene: TRBD1
abundance: few
v_gene: TRBV13
j_gene: TRBJ2-7
CDR3nt: TGTGCCAGCAGCTGGACAGGGTGGAAACCCTACGAGCAGTACTTC
CDR3aa: CASSWTGWKPYEQYF

d_gene: NA
abundance: NA
v_gene: TRBV5-1
j_gene: TRBJ2-7
CDR3nt: TGCGCCAGCAGCTTGGACCCAGCCTCGACTACCGAGCAGTACTTC
CDR3aa: CASSLDPASTTEQYF

d_gene: NA
abundance: few
v_gene: TRBV28
j_gene: TRBJ2-1
CDR3nt: TGTGCCAGCAGTTTACCTCTCTTAGCCGTCAATGAGCAGTTCTTC
CDR3aa: CASSLPLLAVNEQFF

d_gene: NA
abundance: NA
v_gene: TRBV20-1
j_gene: TRBJ2-7
CDR3nt: TGCAGTGTCACGCCACTAGTCCCTAAACTCGAGCAGTACTTC
CDR3aa: CSVTPLVPKLEQYF

d_gene: NA
abundance: NA
v_gene: TRBV29-1
j_gene: TRBJ2-3
CDR3nt: TGCAGCGTTGGCCCGGTCAGGACAGATACGCAGTATTTT
CDR3aa: CSVGPVRTDTQYF

d_gene: TRBD2
abundance: few
v_gene: TRBV20-1
j_gene: TRBJ2-1
CDR3nt: TGCAGTGCTAGGGGGGGGACTCCTCAGTTCTTC
CDR3aa: CSARGGTPQFF

d_gene: NA
abundance: many
v_gene: TRBV20-1
j_gene: TRBJ2-2
CDR3nt: TGCAGTGCTAGAGAACTTGGTGGGACCGGGGAGCTGTTTTTT
CDR3aa: CSARELGGTGELFF

d_gene: NA
abundance: many
v_gene: TRBV15
j_gene: TRBJ2-5
CDR3nt: TGTGCCACCAGCAGAGATCGCTTTCAACCGTCTAAAGAGACCCAGTACTTC
CDR3aa: CATSRDRFQPSKETQYF

d_gene: TRBD2
abundance: NA
v_gene: TRBV28
j_gene: TRBJ2-2
CDR3nt: TGTGCCGGCAGTCAGGGACTAGCGATGGACACCGGGGAGCTGTTTTTT
CDR3aa: CAGSQGLAMDTGELFF

d_gene: NA
abundance: NA
v_gene: TRBV27
j_gene: TRBJ2-7
CDR3nt: TGTGCCAGCAGTTTTGGGGTCCCCTACGAGCAGTACTTC
CDR3aa: CASSFGVPYEQYF

d_gene: TRBD2
abundance: NA
v_gene: TRBV20-1
j_gene: TRBJ2-5
CDR3nt: TGCAGTGCTAGAAATCCGACTAGCGGGAGCCCAGAGACCCAGTACTTC
CDR3aa: CSARNPTSGSPETQYF

d_gene: NA
abundance: many
v_gene: TRBV20-1
j_gene: TRBJ2-7
CDR3nt: TGCAGTGCTAGAGATGCTGGCGGATCCTCCTACGAGCAGTACTTC
CDR3aa: CSARDAGGSSYEQYF

d_gene: NA
abundance: NA
v_gene: TRBV3-1
j_gene: TRBJ2-5
CDR3nt: TGTGCCAGCAGCCAAGCCCCGCTTGTCTCCTTC
CDR3aa: CASSQAPLVSF

d_gene: TRBD1
abundance: NA
v_gene: TRBV5-1
j_gene: TRBJ2-1
CDR3nt: TGCGCCAGCAGAATTGACAGGGTAAATGAGCGGTTCTTC
CDR3aa: CASRIDRVNERFF

d_gene: NA
abundance: NA
v_gene: TRBV20-1
j_gene: TRBJ2-3
CDR3nt: TGCAGTGCTAGAGTAGTGGCAGGTACTAGCACAGATACGCAGTATTTT
CDR3aa: CSARVVAGTSTDTQYF

d_gene: TRBD1
abundance: few
v_gene: TRBV20-1
j_gene: TRBJ2-5
CDR3nt: TGCAGTGCGACAGCGGACAGGGTGGAGACCCAGTACTTC
CDR3aa: CSATADRVETQYF

d_gene: NA
abundance: many
v_gene: TRBV7-9
j_gene: TRBJ1-5
CDR3nt: TGTGCCAGCAGCTTGGGGGGGGCCCATCAGCCCCAGCATTTT
CDR3aa: CASSLGGAHQPQHF

d_gene: NA
abundance: NA
v_gene: TRBV7-8
j_gene: TRBJ2-5
CDR3nt: TGTGCCAGCAGCCCTCGGACTGGAACCCAGGGTCGGTACTTC
CDR3aa: CASSPRTGTQGRYF

d_gene: NA
abundance: NA
v_gene: TRBV27
j_gene: TRBJ2-1
CDR3nt: TGTGCCAGCAGTAATCGTGGGGTATCCAATGAGCAGTTCTTC
CDR3aa: CASSNRGVSNEQFF

d_gene: NA
abundance: NA
v_gene: TRBV25-1
j_gene: TRBJ2-7
CDR3nt: TGTGCCAGCAGTGATCCCGCTGCGGGTTACGAGCAGTACTTC
CDR3aa: CASSDPAAGYEQYF

d_gene: TRBD2
abundance: NA
v_gene: TRBV7-2
j_gene: TRBJ2-1
CDR3nt: TGTGCCAGCAGCTCCCGACTAGCGGTTGCCTACAATGAGCAGTTCTTC
CDR3aa: CASSSRLAVAYNEQFF

d_gene: TRBD1
abundance: NA
v_gene: TRBV19
j_gene: TRBJ2-7
CDR3nt: TGTGCCAGTAGTCCCTTGGACAGGACAATCGAGCAGTACTTC
CDR3aa: CASSPLDRTIEQYF

d_gene: TRBD1
abundance: NA
v_gene: TRBV18
j_gene: TRBJ2-5
CDR3nt: TGTGCCAGCTCACCATGGCAGGGGGCAAGTGGAGAGACCCAGTACTTC
CDR3aa: CASSPWQGASGETQYF

d_gene: NA
abundance: NA
v_gene: TRBV5-1
j_gene: TRBJ1-2
CDR3nt: TGCGCCAGGGCCCACGACTATCGCTACACCTTC
CDR3aa: CARAHDYRYTF

d_gene: NA
abundance: NA
v_gene: TRBV27
j_gene: TRBJ2-2
CDR3nt: TGTGCCAGCAGTTTATGGGCTAGCTCCATGGGGGACACCGGGGAGCTGTTTTTT
CDR3aa: CASSLWASSMGDTGELFF

d_gene: NA
abundance: NA
v_gene: TRBV9
j_gene: TRBJ2-7
CDR3nt: TGTGCCAGCAGCGCCCGACAGGACTTGACCTACGAGCAGTACTTC
CDR3aa: CASSARQDLTYEQYF

d_gene: TRBD1
abundance: few
v_gene: TRBV20-1
j_gene: TRBJ2-5
CDR3nt: TGCAGTCAGGGACAGATTGCAGAGACCCAGTACTTC
CDR3aa: CSQGQIAETQYF

d_gene: NA
abundance: few
v_gene: TRBV5-1
j_gene: TRBJ2-5
CDR3nt: TGCGCCAGCAGCTTGTCCTCCCGGAATGAAGAGACCCAGTACTTC
CDR3aa: CASSLSSRNEETQYF

d_gene: NA
abundance: few
v_gene: TRBV4-1
j_gene: TRBJ1-3
CDR3nt: TGCGCCAGCAGCCTCAATAACTTAGGGTCTGGAAACACCATATATTTT
CDR3aa: CASSLNNLGSGNTIYF

d_gene: NA
abundance: NA
v_gene: TRBV6-2/TRBV6-3
j_gene: TRBJ2-3
CDR3nt: TGTGCCAGCAGTTACTCAAAGGGTACGCAGTATTTT
CDR3aa: CASSYSKGTQYF

d_gene: TRBD1
abundance: many
v_gene: TRBV29-1
j_gene: TRBJ2-5
CDR3nt: TGCAGCACAGACAGGGACCCAGAGACCCAGTACTTC
CDR3aa: CSTDRDPETQYF

d_gene: TRBD1
abundance: NA
v_gene: TRBV7-9
j_gene: TRBJ2-7
CDR3nt: TGTGCCAGCAGCTTATGGACAGGGGACGAGCAGTACTTC
CDR3aa: CASSLWTGDEQYF

d_gene: TRBD2
abundance: few
v_gene: TRBV10-3
j_gene: TRBJ2-3
CDR3nt: TGTGCCATCAGTTCGGGACTAGCGGGAGCACAAGATACGCAGTATTTT
CDR3aa: CAISSGLAGAQDTQYF

d_gene: NA
abundance: few
v_gene: TRBV28
j_gene: TRBJ1-4
CDR3nt: TGTGCCAGCAGTTTAGGCTCGAATGAAAGACTGTTTTTT
CDR3aa: CASSLGSNERLFF

d_gene: TRBD1
abundance: NA
v_gene: TRBV11-2
j_gene: TRBJ2-1
CDR3nt: TGTGCCAGCAGCTTAGCCCAAGGGTCGGGACAGCTCTTC
CDR3aa: CASSLAQGSGQLF

d_gene: NA
abundance: NA
v_gene: TRBV27
j_gene: TRBJ1-2
CDR3nt: TGTGCCAGCAGCTCGCTCAGGGCTGCTGTGTATGGCTACACCTTC
CDR3aa: CASSSLRAAVYGYTF

d_gene: NA
abundance: NA
v_gene: TRBV12-3/TRBV12-4
j_gene: TRBJ2-7
CDR3nt: TGTGCCAGCGCGCAGGACAGATTCGTCTACGAGCAGTACTTC
CDR3aa: CASAQDRFVYEQYF

d_gene: TRBD2
abundance: NA
v_gene: TRBV29-1
j_gene: TRBJ2-1
CDR3nt: TGCAGCGTTGAAGGGATGTGGCTAGCGGGAGGGAGTCATAGAGATGAGCAGTTCTTC
CDR3aa: CSVEGMWLAGGSHRDEQFF

d_gene: NA
abundance: many
v_gene: TRBV5-1
j_gene: TRBJ2-7
CDR3nt: TGCGCCAGCAGCTTGGCCGGAGGGGACTACGAGCAGTACTTC
CDR3aa: CASSLAGGDYEQYF

d_gene: NA
abundance: many
v_gene: TRBV27
j_gene: TRBJ2-7
CDR3nt: TGTGCCAGCAAATATGGGCTTGAGCAGTACTTC
CDR3aa: CASKYGLEQYF

d_gene: TRBD1
abundance: NA
v_gene: TRBV10-3
j_gene: TRBJ2-2
CDR3nt: TGTGCCATCAGTGGAGGGACAGGGGCGAACACCGGGGAGCTGTTTTTT
CDR3aa: CAISGGTGANTGELFF

d_gene: TRBD2
abundance: NA
v_gene: TRBV6-1
j_gene: TRBJ2-2
CDR3nt: TGTGCCAAAGAGGGCGGGAGGGGAAACACCGGGGAGCTGTTTTTT
CDR3aa: CAKEGGRGNTGELFF

d_gene: NA
abundance: NA
v_gene: TRBV20-1
j_gene: TRBJ2-4
CDR3nt: TGCAGTGTCCTGGACCTGACCAAAAACATTCAGTACTTC
CDR3aa: CSVLDLTKNIQYF

d_gene: TRBD2
abundance: few
v_gene: TRBV9
j_gene: TRBJ2-4
CDR3nt: TGTGCCAGCAGCGAATCGGGGGGGAGCATTCAGTACTTC
CDR3aa: CASSESGGSIQYF

d_gene: TRBD2
abundance: NA
v_gene: TRBV20-1
j_gene: TRBJ2-1
CDR3nt: TGCAGTGCTACAATATCTAGCGGGGTATACAATGAGCAGTTCTTC
CDR3aa: CSATISSGVYNEQFF

d_gene: NA
abundance: NA
v_gene: TRBV4-1
j_gene: TRBJ2-1
CDR3nt: TGCGCCAGCAGCCAAGGCATCTCCAGGGTAAATGAGCAGTTCTTC
CDR3aa: CASSQGISRVNEQFF

d_gene: NA
abundance: NA
v_gene: TRBV6-1
j_gene: TRBJ2-7
CDR3nt: TGTGCCAGCAGCGAAACGTTTGGGGGGAGCTACGAGCAGTACTTC
CDR3aa: CASSETFGGSYEQYF

d_gene: NA
abundance: NA
v_gene: TRBV7-3
j_gene: TRBJ1-1
CDR3nt: TGTGCCAGCAGCCCCTCGGGACGGATGAACACTGAAGCTTTCTTT
CDR3aa: CASSPSGRMNTEAFF

d_gene: TRBD1
abundance: NA
v_gene: TRBV3-1
j_gene: TRBJ2-5
CDR3nt: TGTGCCAGCAGCGATCAATCCGGACAGGTCCAAGAGACCCAGTACTTC
CDR3aa: CASSDQSGQVQETQYF

d_gene: NA
abundance: NA
v_gene: TRBV6-5
j_gene: TRBJ2-5
CDR3nt: TGTGCCAGCAGCCATGTCCGGGAGACCCAGTACTTC
CDR3aa: CASSHVRETQYF

d_gene: NA
abundance: NA
v_gene: TRBV7-9
j_gene: TRBJ2-7
CDR3nt: TGTGCCAGCAGCCAAGAGGGGCTTCTCCACGAGCAGTACTTC
CDR3aa: CASSQEGLLHEQYF

d_gene: TRBD2
abundance: NA
v_gene: TRBV20-1
j_gene: TRBJ2-1
CDR3nt: TGCAGTGGAAATCTGCTCGCGGGAGAATCCTACAATGAGCAGTTCTTC
CDR3aa: CSGNLLAGESYNEQFF

d_gene: NA
abundance: NA
v_gene: TRBV20-1
j_gene: TRBJ1-4
CDR3nt: TGCAGTGCTATCCGGGATTTAAATGAAAAACTGTTTTTT
CDR3aa: CSAIRDLNEKLFF

d_gene: TRBD1
abundance: NA
v_gene: TRBV7-2
j_gene: TRBJ1-3
CDR3nt: TGTGCCAGCAGCCACACAGGGGGCACTGGAAACACCATATATTTT
CDR3aa: CASSHTGGTGNTIYF